This T cell receptor (beta chain) was retrieved from a study of CD8+ T cells in alopecia areata. As for treatment: oral pan-JAK inhibitor, 5-10 mg twice daily. Isolated RNA was reverse transcribed into cDNA used as the sequencing template. Assay: immunoSEQ multiplex PCR; the TCRdb copy retains only in-frame clones and omits some. The data contain 150,000 to 200,000 clones, just under 65% of them singletons. Of note for this clone: The antigen is not known.

Study-level results: Many of the expanded lesional clones endured in scalp and blood while on tofacitinib.

The sequences come from CD4+ T cells sorted from blood, collected at week 49, from a patient treated with tofacitinib. The receptor was isolated from a human donor with alopecia areata.

The CDR3 sequence: CAISGKHGTGGEEGSGANVLTF. The CDR3 coding sequence is TGTGCCATCAGTGGAAAACACGGGACAGGGGGCGAGGAAGGATCTGGGGCCAACGTCCTGACTTTC. This chain connects TRBV10-3 to TRBJ2-6; 12 bases line up with TRBD1. Per germline, CDR1 ENHRY and CDR2 SYGVKD. The CDR3 totals 22 residues. V trimming: 4 bases; J trimming: 1 base; junction bases outside the gene matches: 17.